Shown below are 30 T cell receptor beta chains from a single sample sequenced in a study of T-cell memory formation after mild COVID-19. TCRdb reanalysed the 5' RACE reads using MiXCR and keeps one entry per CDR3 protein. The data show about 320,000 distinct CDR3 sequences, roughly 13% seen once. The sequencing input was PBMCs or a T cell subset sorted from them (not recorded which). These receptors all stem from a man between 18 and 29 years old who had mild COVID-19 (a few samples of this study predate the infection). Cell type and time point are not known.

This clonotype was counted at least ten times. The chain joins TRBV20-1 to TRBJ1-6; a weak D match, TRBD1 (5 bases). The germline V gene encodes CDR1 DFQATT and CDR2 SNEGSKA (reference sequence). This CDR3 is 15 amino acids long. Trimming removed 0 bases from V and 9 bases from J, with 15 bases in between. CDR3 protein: CSARDPRAGSSPLHF. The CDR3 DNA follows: TGCAGTGCTAGAGATCCAAGGGCAGGGAGTTCACCCCTCCACTTT.

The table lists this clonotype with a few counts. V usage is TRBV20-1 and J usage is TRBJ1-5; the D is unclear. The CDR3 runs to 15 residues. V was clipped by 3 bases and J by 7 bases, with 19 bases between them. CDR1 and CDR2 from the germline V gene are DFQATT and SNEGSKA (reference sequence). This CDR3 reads CSAREVGKEGQPQHF. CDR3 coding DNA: TGCAGTGCTAGGGAGGTCGGAAAGGAGGGACAGCCCCAGCATTTT.

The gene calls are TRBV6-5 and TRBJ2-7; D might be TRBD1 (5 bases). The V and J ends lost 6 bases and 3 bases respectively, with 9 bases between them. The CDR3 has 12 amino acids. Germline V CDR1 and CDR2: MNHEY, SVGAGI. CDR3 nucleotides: TGTGCCAGCAGCCCAGGGAACTACGAGCAGTACTTC. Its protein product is CASSPGNYEQYF.

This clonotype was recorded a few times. The CDR3 DNA reads as TGTGCCAGCAGTTTGGAGGGGGGACCCTACACCGGGGAGCTGTTTTTT. Its translation is CASSLEGGPYTGELFF. V usage is TRBV12-3 or TRBV12-4 and J usage is TRBJ2-2; D possibly uses TRBD1 or TRBD2 (6 bases each). The ends were cut back, 3 bases at V and 3 bases at J, with 14 bases in the middle. The CDR3 length is 16 residues.

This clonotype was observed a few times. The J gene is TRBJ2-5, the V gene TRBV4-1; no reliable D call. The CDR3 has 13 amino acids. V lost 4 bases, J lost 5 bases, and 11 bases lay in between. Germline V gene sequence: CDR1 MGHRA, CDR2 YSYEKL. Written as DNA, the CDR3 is TGCGCCAGCAGCCCGCCGTTACTCGAGACCCAGTACTTC. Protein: CASSPPLLETQYF.

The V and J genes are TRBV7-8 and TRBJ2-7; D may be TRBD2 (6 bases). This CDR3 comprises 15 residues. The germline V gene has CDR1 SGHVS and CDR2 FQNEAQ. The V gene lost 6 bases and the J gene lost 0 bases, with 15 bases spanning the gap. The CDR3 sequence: CASSGAGGPSYEQYF. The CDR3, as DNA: TGTGCCAGCAGTGGAGCGGGCGGGCCCTCCTACGAGCAGTACTTC.

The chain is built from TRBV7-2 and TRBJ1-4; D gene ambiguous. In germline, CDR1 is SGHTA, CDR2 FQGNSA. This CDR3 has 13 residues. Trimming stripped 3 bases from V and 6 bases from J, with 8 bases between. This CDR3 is CASSLLSDEKLFF. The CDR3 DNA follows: TGTGCCAGCAGCTTGTTGTCCGATGAAAAACTGTTTTTT.

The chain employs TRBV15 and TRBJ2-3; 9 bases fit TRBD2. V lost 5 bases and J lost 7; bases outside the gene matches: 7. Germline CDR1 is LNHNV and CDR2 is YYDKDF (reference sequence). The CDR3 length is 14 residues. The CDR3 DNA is TGTGCCACCAGCCTCCAGCGGGGGGCCAATACGCAGTATTTT. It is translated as CATSLQRGANTQYF.

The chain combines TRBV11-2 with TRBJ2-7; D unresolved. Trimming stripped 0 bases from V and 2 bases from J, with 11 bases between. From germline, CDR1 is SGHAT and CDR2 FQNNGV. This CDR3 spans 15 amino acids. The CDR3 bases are TGTGCCAGCAGCTTAGATCCCGGCAGCCCCTACGAGCAGTACTTC. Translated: CASSLDPGSPYEQYF.

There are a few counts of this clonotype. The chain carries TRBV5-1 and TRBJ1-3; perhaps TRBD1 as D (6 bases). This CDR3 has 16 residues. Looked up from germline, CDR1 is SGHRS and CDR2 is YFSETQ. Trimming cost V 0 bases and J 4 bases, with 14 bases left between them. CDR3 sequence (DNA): TGCGCCAGCAGCTTGGCCTCAGGGGCTCCGGGAAACACCATATATTTT. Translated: CASSLASGAPGNTIYF.

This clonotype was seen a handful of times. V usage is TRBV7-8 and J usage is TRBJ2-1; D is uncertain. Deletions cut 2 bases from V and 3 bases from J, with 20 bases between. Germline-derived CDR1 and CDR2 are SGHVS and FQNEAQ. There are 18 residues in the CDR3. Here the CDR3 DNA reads TGTGCCAGCAGCTTATATAGGCGATCCCCCCGTTTCTACAATGAGCAGTTCTTC. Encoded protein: CASSLYRRSPRFYNEQFF. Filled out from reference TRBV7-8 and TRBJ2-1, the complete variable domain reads GAGVSQSPRYKVAKRGQDVALRCDPISGHVSLFWYQQALGQGPEFLTYFQNEAQLDKSGLPSDRFFAERPEGSVSTLKIQRTQQEDSAVYLCASSLYRRSPRFYNEQFFGPGTRLTVL.

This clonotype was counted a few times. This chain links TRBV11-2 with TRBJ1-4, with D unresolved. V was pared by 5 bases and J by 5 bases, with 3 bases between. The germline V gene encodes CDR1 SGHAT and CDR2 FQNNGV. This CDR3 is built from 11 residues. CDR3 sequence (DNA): TGTGCCAGCAGCGAAAATGAAAAACTGTTTTTT. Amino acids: CASSENEKLFF.

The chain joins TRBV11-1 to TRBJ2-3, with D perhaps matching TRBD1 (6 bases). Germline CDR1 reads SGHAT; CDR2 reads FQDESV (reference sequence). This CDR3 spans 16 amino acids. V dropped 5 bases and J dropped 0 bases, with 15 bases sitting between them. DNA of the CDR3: TGTGCCAGCAGCGAACGACAGGCTGCTAGCACAGATACGCAGTATTTT. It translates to CASSERQAASTDTQYF.

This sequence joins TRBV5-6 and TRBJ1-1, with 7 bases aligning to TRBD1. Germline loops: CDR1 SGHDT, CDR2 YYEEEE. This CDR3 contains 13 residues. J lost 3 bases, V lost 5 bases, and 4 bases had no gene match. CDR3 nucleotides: TGTGCCAGCAGTTACGACAGGGACACTGAAGCTTTCTTT. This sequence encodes CASSYDRDTEAFF. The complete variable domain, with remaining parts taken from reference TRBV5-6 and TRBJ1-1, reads DAGVTQSPTHLIKTRGQQVTLRCSPKSGHDTVSWYQQALGQGPQFIFQYYEEEERQRGNFPDRFSGHQFPNYSSELNVNALLLGDSALYLCASSYDRDTEAFFGQGTRLTVV.

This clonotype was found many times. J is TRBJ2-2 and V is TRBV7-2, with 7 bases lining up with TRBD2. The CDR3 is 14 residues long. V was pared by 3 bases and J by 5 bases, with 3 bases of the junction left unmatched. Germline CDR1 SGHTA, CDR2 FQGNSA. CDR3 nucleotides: TGTGCCAGCAGCTTGATTAGCGGGACCGGGGAGCTGTTTTTT. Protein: CASSLISGTGELFF.

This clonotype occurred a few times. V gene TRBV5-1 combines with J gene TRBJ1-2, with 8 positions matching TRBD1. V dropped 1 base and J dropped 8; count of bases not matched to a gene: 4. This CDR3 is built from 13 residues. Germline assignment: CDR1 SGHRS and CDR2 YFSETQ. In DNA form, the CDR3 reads TGCGCCAGCAGCTTGCAGGGGGCTGTGGGCTACACCTTC. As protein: CASSLQGAVGYTF.

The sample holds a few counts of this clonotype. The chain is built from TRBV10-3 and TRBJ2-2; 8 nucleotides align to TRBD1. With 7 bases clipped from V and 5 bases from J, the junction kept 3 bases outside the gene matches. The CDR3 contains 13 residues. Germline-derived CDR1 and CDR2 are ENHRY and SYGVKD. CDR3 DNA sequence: TGTGCCATCACACGGACAGGGACCGGGGAGCTGTTTTTT. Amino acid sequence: CAITRTGTGELFF.

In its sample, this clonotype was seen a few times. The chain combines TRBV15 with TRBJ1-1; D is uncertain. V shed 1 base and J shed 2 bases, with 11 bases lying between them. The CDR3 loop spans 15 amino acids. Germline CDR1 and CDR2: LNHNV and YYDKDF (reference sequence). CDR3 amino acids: CATSRGSTGNTEAFF. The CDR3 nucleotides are TGTGCCACCAGCAGAGGCTCTACGGGTAACACTGAAGCTTTCTTT.

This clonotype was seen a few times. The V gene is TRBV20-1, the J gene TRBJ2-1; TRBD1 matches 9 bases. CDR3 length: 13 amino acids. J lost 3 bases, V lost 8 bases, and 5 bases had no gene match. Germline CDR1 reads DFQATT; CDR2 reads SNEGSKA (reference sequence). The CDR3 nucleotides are TGCAGTACCGAGGGACAGGGCTACAATGAGCAGTTCTTC. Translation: CSTEGQGYNEQFF.

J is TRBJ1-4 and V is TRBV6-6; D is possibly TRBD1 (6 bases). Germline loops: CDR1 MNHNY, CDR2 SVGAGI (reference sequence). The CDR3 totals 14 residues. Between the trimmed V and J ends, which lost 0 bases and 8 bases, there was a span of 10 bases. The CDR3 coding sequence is TGTGCCAGCAGTTACTCGGAGGGGGGGGAAAAACTGTTTTTT. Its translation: CASSYSEGGEKLFF.

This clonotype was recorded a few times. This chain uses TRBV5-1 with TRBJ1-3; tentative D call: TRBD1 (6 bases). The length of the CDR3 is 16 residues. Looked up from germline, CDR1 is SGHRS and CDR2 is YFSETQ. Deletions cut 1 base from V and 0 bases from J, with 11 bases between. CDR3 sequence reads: CASSLPDSSSGNTIYF. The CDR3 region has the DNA TGCGCCAGCAGCTTGCCGGACAGTTCCTCTGGAAACACCATATATTTT.

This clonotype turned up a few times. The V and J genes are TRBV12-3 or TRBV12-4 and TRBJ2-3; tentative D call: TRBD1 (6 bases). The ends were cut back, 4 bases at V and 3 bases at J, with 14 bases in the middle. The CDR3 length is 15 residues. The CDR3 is CASSYRVQGTDTQYF. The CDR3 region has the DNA TGTGCCAGCAGTTACCGGGTTCAGGGGACAGATACGCAGTATTTT.

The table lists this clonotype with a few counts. This CDR3 reads CASSLERRPTDTQYF. In nucleotides, the CDR3 is TGTGCCAGCAGCTTAGAAAGGCGACCCACAGATACGCAGTATTTT. The J gene is TRBJ2-3, the V gene TRBV7-6; no clear D gene. Trimming removed 1 base at V and 2 bases at J, with 10 bases between. The CDR3 is made up of 15 amino acids. The germline CDR1 and CDR2 sequences are SGHVS and FNYEAQ.

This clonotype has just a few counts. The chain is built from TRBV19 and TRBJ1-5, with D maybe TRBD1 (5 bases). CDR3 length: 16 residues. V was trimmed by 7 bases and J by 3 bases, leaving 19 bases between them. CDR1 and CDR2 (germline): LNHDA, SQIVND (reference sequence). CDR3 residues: CASTSGSLVYNQPQHF. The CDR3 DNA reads TGTGCCAGTACTTCAGGGAGCTTAGTCTACAATCAGCCCCAGCATTTT.

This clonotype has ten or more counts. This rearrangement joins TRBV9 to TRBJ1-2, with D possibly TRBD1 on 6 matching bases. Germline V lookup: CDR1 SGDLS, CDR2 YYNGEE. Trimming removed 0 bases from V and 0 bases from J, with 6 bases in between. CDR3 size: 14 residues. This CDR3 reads CASSVDRANYGYTF. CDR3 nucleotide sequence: TGTGCCAGCAGCGTAGACAGGGCTAACTATGGCTACACCTTC.

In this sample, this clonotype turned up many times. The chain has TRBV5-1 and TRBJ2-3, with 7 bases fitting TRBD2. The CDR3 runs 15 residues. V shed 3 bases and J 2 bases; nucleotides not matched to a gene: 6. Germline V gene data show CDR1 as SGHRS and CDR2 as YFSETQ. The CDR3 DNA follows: TGCGCCAGCAGCTGGGGACTACCCTCCACAGATACGCAGTATTTT. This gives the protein CASSWGLPSTDTQYF.

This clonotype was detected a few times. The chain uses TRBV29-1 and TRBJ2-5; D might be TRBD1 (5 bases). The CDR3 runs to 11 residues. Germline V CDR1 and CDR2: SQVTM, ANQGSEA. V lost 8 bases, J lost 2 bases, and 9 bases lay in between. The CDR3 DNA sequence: TGCAGCCTGGGGCCTCAAGAGACCCAGTACTTC. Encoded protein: CSLGPQETQYF. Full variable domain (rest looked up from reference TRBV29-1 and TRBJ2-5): SAVISQKPSRDICQRGTSLTIQCQVDSQVTMMFWYRQQPGQSLTLIATANQGSEATYESGFVIDKFPISRPNLTFSTLTVSNMSPEDSSIYLCSLGPQETQYFGPGTRLLVL.

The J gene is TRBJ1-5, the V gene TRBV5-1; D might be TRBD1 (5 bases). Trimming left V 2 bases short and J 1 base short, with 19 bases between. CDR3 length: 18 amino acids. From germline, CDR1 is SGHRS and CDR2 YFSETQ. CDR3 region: CASSLAPGGALSNQPQHF. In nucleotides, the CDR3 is TGCGCCAGCAGCTTAGCCCCAGGAGGGGCTCTAAGCAATCAGCCCCAGCATTTT.

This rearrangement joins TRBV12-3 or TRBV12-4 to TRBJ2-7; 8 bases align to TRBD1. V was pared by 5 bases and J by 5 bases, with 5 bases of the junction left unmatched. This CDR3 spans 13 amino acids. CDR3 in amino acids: CASSLQGVDEQYV. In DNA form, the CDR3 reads TGTGCCAGCAGTCTACAGGGGGTCGACGAGCAGTACGTC.

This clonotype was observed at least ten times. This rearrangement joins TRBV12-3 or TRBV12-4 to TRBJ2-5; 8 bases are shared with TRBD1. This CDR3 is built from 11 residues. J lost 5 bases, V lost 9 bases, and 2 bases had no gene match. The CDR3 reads CASRQGETQYF. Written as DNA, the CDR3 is TGTGCCAGTAGACAGGGGGAGACCCAGTACTTC.